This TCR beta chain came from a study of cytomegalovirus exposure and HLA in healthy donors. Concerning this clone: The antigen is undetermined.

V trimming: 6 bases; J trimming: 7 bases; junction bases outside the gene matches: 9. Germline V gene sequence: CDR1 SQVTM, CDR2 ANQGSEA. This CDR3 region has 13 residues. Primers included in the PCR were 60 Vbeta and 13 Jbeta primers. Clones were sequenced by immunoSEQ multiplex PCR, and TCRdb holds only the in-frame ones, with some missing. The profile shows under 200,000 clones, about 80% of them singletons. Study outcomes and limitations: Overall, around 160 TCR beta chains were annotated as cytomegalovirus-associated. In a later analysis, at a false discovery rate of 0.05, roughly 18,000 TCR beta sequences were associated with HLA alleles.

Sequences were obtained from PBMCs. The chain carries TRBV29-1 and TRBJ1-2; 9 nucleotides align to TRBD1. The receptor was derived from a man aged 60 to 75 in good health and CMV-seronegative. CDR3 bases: TGCAGCGTGGAACAACAGGGGGCGGGTGGCTACACCTTC. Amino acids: CSVEQQGAGGYTF.